This T cell receptor beta chain came from a study of cytomegalovirus exposure and HLA in healthy donors. Turning to the study itself: Researchers found that around 80% of around 400 genotyped donors fell within the Caucasian-associated ancestry cluster.

Comment on this clone: The antigen is undetermined.

Vbeta (60) and Jbeta (13) primers were used in the PCR. Some clones are missing from TCRdb's copy, which holds only in-frame ones; the method was immunoSEQ multiplex PCR. The sample records about 190,000 clones, 77% being singletons. Study observations and caveats: Near-uniform donor sequencing depth was presumed by presence/absence analyses. Accurate predictions that matched the HLA-A and HLA-B alleles of most subjects were reportedly made from TCR beta sequences. In a later analysis, TCR association rates varied by HLA locus: DRB1 most, HLA-C fewest.

This CDR3 is 13 amino acids long. Trimming removed 5 bases from V and 7 bases from J, with 14 bases in between. CDR1 and CDR2 from the germline V gene are MDHEN and SYDVKM. The sample consisted of PBMCs. This clonotype was obtained from a woman between 25 and 40 years old in good health and CMV-seropositive. The chain has TRBV28 and TRBJ1-2; D possibly corresponds to TRBD1 (5 bases). The CDR3 bases are TGTGCCAGCAGTCCAGTCGGAAGGGGTGGCTACACCTTC. Its translation is CASSPVGRGGYTF.